What follows are 13 T cell receptor beta chains derived from one specimen sequenced in a study of shared clonotypes between healthy human individuals. The repertoire was sequenced with immunoSEQ multiplex PCR; TCRdb's copy has only in-frame clones and lacks some. The sample lists fewer than 3 million clones; around 93% were seen once. The sequenced sample consisted of naive CD4+ T cells from PBMCs. Subset denoted: CD45RA+ positively selected. Receptors originate from a man younger than 30 in good health. Some clones in this sample may be carry-over from other donors' samples.

The chain employs TRBV28 and TRBJ2-7; the match to TRBD1 covers 11 bases. Germline loops: CDR1 MDHEN, CDR2 SYDVKM. J was trimmed by 3 bases and V by 8 bases; bases with no gene match: 9. This CDR3 spans 15 amino acids. CDR3 nucleotides: TGTGCCAGCGGCTCAGAGGGACAGGGGGGCTACGAGCAGTACTTC. Translated: CASGSEGQGGYEQYF.

The V call is TRBV7-3, the J call TRBJ2-1; D possibly corresponds to TRBD2 (5 bases). The CDR3 is made up of 13 amino acids. From germline, CDR1 is SGHTA and CDR2 FQGTGA. Trimming removed 2 bases from V and 10 bases from J, with 12 bases in between. The CDR3 DNA reads as TGTGCCAGCAGCTTATCTAGGAGGAACGAGCAGTTCTTC. It is translated as CASSLSRRNEQFF.

The V gene is TRBV9, the J gene TRBJ2-3, with a weak D call TRBD1 (6 bases). V gave up 3 bases and J gave up 2 bases, with 10 bases separating them. The CDR3 consists of 14 residues. The germline V gene encodes CDR1 SGDLS and CDR2 YYNGEE. The CDR3 region is CASSEGDYTDTQYF. The CDR3 DNA follows: TGTGCCAGCAGCGAGGGGGATTACACAGATACGCAGTATTTT.

This clone was counted a single time. The V and J genes are TRBV5-1 and TRBJ2-2; possibly TRBD2 for D (5 bases). The V and J ends lost 3 bases and 0 bases respectively, with 15 bases between them. The V gene's germline CDR1 is SGHRS and CDR2 YFSETQ. The CDR3 sequence is 17 residues long. In DNA, the CDR3 is TGCGCCAGCAGCTGGACCGGAGCGGACGCGAACACCGGGGAGCTGTTTTTT. Residues: CASSWTGADANTGELFF.

CDR3 nucleotide sequence: TGTGCCAGCAGTTTATCCCGGGTCGGTAGGGAGGATACGCAGTATTTT. The encoded protein is CASSLSRVGREDTQYF. This rearrangement joins TRBV27 to TRBJ2-3; perhaps TRBD2 as D (5 bases). Trimming removed 0 bases at V and 6 bases at J, with 16 bases between. Germline V CDR1 and CDR2: MNHEY, SMNVEV (reference sequence). The CDR3 has 16 residues.

This chain uses TRBV10-1 with TRBJ1-1, with D tentatively TRBD1 (5 bases). Germline V lookup: CDR1 WNHNN, CDR2 SYGVQD (reference sequence). V lost 4 bases, J lost 2 bases, and 26 bases lay in between. This CDR3 has 19 residues. CDR3 in DNA: TGCGCCAGCAGTGCAGGGTGGGGGGACCCTACCCTCACTAACACTGAAGCTTTCTTT. This gives the protein CASSAGWGDPTLTNTEAFF.

This rearrangement joins TRBV7-2 to TRBJ2-2; TRBD2 agrees at 9 bases. Germline assignment: CDR1 SGHTA and CDR2 FQGNSA. The V segment lost 5 bases and the J segment 0 bases; nucleotides outside the gene matches: 4. The CDR3 runs 16 residues. The CDR3, as DNA: TGTGCCAGCAGCCAGACTAGCGGAGCGAACACCGGGGAGCTGTTTTTT. Translation: CASSQTSGANTGELFF.

This chain links TRBV7-8 with TRBJ1-1; no firm D call. There are 12 residues in the CDR3. V lost 5 bases, J lost 3 bases, and 7 bases lay in between. CDR1 and CDR2 from the germline V gene are SGHVS and FQNEAQ. CDR3 DNA sequence: TGTGCCAGCAGCAGACACCACACTGAAGCTTTCTTT. Its protein product is CASSRHHTEAFF.

The V and J genes are TRBV11-3 and TRBJ1-3; 7 bases align to TRBD1. The CDR3 totals 14 residues. Germline CDR1 and CDR2: SGHNT and YENEEA. The trim removed 5 bases at V and 0 bases at J, leaving 1 base unmatched. The CDR3 protein is CASSDRASGNTIYF. DNA for the CDR3: TGTGCCAGCAGCGACAGGGCCTCTGGAAACACCATATATTTT. The complete variable domain, with remaining parts taken from reference TRBV11-3 and TRBJ1-3, reads EAGVVQSPRYKIIEKKQPVAFWCNPISGHNTLYWYLQNLGQGPELLIRYENEEAVDDSQLPKDRFSAERLKGVDSTLKIQPAELGDSAVYLCASSDRASGNTIYFGEGSWLTVV.

The chain combines TRBV2 with TRBJ2-4; perhaps TRBD2 as D (5 bases). The CDR3 has 14 residues. Looked up from germline, CDR1 is SNHLY and CDR2 is FYNNEI. The V and J ends lost 7 bases and 4 bases respectively, with 14 bases between them. CDR3 DNA: TGTGCCAGCAACCGGGATAACGGGAAAAACATTCAGTACTTC. It yields the protein CASNRDNGKNIQYF.

This rearrangement joins TRBV28 to TRBJ2-3; D is perhaps TRBD1 or TRBD2 (5 bases each). CDR1 MDHEN and CDR2 SYDVKM come from the germline V gene. CDR3 length: 15 amino acids. The V gene lost 7 bases and the J gene lost 1 base, with 15 bases spanning the gap. The DNA of the CDR3 is TGTGCCAGCACATCTCGGGGCCTAGGCACAGATACGCAGTATTTT. This translates into CASTSRGLGTDTQYF.

Concerning this clone itself: Other DNA sequences in this specimen translate into the identical CDR3. The CDR3 here is CASSLMGDTEAFF. The CDR3 bases are TGTGCCAGCAGCTTAATGGGGGACACTGAAGCTTTCTTT. V and J are TRBV7-9 and TRBJ1-1, with D perhaps TRBD1 (5 bases). Trimming stripped 2 bases from V and 3 bases from J, with 7 bases between. Germline CDR1 SEHNR, CDR2 FQNEAQ (reference sequence). The CDR3 is 13 amino acids.

This chain connects TRBV5-4 to TRBJ2-4; 7 nucleotides line up with TRBD1. CDR1 SGHNT and CDR2 YYREEE come from the germline V gene (reference sequence). Unmatched junction bases numbered 13, after V lost 6 bases and J lost 7 bases. The CDR3 has 15 residues. CDR3 loop: CASTRREGAFNIQYF. The CDR3 DNA follows: TGTGCCAGCACGAGGCGTGAGGGGGCTTTTAACATTCAGTACTTC.